In its sample, the clone carrying this TCR beta chain was seen a few times. The sample belongs to a study of T-cell reconstitution after alpha-beta-depleted transplantation in children. The library targeted TCRbeta and was prepared with unique molecular identifiers. TCRdb analysed the PCR reads with MiXCR anew, one entry per CDR3 protein. The profile shows 250,000 to 300,000 distinct CDR3 sequences, 9.5% to 10% of them singletons. The CDR3 runs to 11 residues. Germline V gene lookup returns CDR1 SNHLY and CDR2 FYNNEI. With V trimmed by 4 bases and J by 14 bases, 4 bases remained unmatched. Sequencing was performed on PBMCs from the stem cell graft donor, taken from the stem cell graft. The chain links TRBV2 to TRBJ2-1; 8 nucleotides line up with TRBD2. The origin of this receptor is a human donor who donated a stem cell graft to a child with SCID. CDR3 sequence reads: CASSVRGGEFF. The CDR3 DNA is TGTGCCAGCAGTGTTCGGGGGGGAGAGTTCTTC.